Sequencing of this T cell receptor (beta chain) was carried out in a study of breast tumors, draining lymph nodes, adjacent tissues. This clonotype was observed a few times. Its specificity is not known. Study results and caveats: Compared with lymph nodes, tumors were less diverse; compared with nontumor tissue, more.

The lymph nodes were axillary draining lymph nodes from breast cancer patients. With 4 bases clipped from V and 7 bases from J, the junction kept 6 bases outside the gene matches. Looked up from germline, CDR1 is MNHEY and CDR2 is SMNVEV (reference sequence). The CDR3 spans 15 residues. TCRdb reprocessed the multiplex PCR reads with MiXCR, giving one entry per CDR3 protein. The sample lists 170,000 or so distinct CDR3 sequences; 30% to 35% were seen once. The sample taken for sequencing was axillary lymph node tissue. This clonotype was obtained from a female donor with breast cancer. Some clones in this sample may be carry-over from other donors' samples. The chain has TRBV27 and TRBJ2-2, with 10 bases aligning to TRBD2. The CDR3 DNA reads TGTGCCAGCAGTTGGATAACTAGCGGGGACGGGGAGCTGTTTTTT. This encodes CASSWITSGDGELFF.